A selection of T cell receptor beta chains follows, all from one sample in a study of shared clonotypes between healthy human individuals. TCRdb's table, derived via immunoSEQ multiplex PCR, lists solely in-frame clones and lacks some. The sample holds 2 million to 3 million clones; 93% are singletons and the top ten take around 0.4%. Specimen: naive CD4+ T cells from PBMCs. These receptors all come from a young man in good health. Some clones in this sample may be carry-over from other donors' samples. CDR3s include the opening cysteine and the closing phenylalanine or tryptophan. The order of the fields is J gene, V gene, clone size, D gene, CDR3 protein, CDR3 DNA. The D gene is left open where the match is weak. Clone size is given for some rows only: seen once, a few or many times, or a class if the clone is expanded.

J gene: TRBJ2-7
V gene: TRBV11-2
clone size: NA
D gene: NA
CDR3 protein: CASSLGHGRGPYEQYF
CDR3 DNA: TGTGCCAGCAGCTTAGGGCACGGCAGGGGCCCCTACGAGCAGTACTTC

J gene: TRBJ1-4
V gene: TRBV28
clone size: NA
D gene: NA
CDR3 protein: CASSSAGKWSTNEKLFF
CDR3 DNA: TGTGCCAGCAGTTCGGCAGGGAAATGGTCGACTAATGAAAAACTGTTTTTT

J gene: TRBJ2-7
V gene: TRBV5-1
clone size: NA
D gene: NA
CDR3 protein: CASSLGTLPKEQYF
CDR3 DNA: TGCGCCAGCAGCTTGGGGACACTTCCTAAGGAGCAGTACTTC

J gene: TRBJ1-3
V gene: TRBV5-6
clone size: NA
D gene: TRBD1
CDR3 protein: CASSLRGGSGNTIYF
CDR3 DNA: TGTGCCAGCAGCCTCAGGGGGGGCTCTGGAAACACCATATATTTT

J gene: TRBJ2-7
V gene: TRBV27
clone size: NA
D gene: NA
CDR3 protein: CASSSPRLEQYF
CDR3 DNA: TGTGCCAGCAGTTCACCACGACTCGAGCAGTACTTC

J gene: TRBJ2-2
V gene: TRBV14
clone size: NA
D gene: TRBD2
CDR3 protein: CASSQDVGLAYTGELFF
CDR3 DNA: TGTGCCAGCAGCCAAGATGTGGGACTAGCGTACACCGGGGAGCTGTTTTTT

J gene: TRBJ2-1
V gene: TRBV2
clone size: NA
D gene: NA
CDR3 protein: CASSLLNEQFF
CDR3 DNA: TGTGCCAGCAGTCTCCTGAATGAGCAGTTCTTC

J gene: TRBJ2-7
V gene: TRBV18
clone size: NA
D gene: NA
CDR3 protein: CASSPPYDRRWEQYF
CDR3 DNA: TGTGCCAGCTCACCACCATACGACAGGCGGTGGGAGCAGTACTTC

J gene: TRBJ2-1
V gene: TRBV10-2
clone size: NA
D gene: TRBD1
CDR3 protein: CASTQGTSYNEQFF
CDR3 DNA: TGCGCCAGCACACAGGGGACCTCCTACAATGAGCAGTTCTTC

J gene: TRBJ2-7
V gene: TRBV20-1
clone size: NA
D gene: NA
CDR3 protein: CSASEYEQYF
CDR3 DNA: TGCAGTGCTAGTGAGTACGAGCAGTACTTC

J gene: TRBJ2-5
V gene: TRBV10-3
clone size: NA
D gene: TRBD1
CDR3 protein: CAIREGQEETQYF
CDR3 DNA: TGTGCCATCAGGGAGGGACAGGAAGAGACCCAGTACTTC

J gene: TRBJ2-1
V gene: TRBV5-4
clone size: NA
D gene: NA
CDR3 protein: CASSLAAGEYNEQFF
CDR3 DNA: TGTGCCAGCAGCTTGGCAGCAGGTGAATACAATGAGCAGTTCTTC

J gene: TRBJ1-3
V gene: TRBV7-3
clone size: NA
D gene: TRBD1
CDR3 protein: CASSPETGFGNTIYF
CDR3 DNA: TGTGCCAGCAGCCCCGAGACAGGGTTCGGAAACACCATATATTTT

J gene: TRBJ2-3
V gene: TRBV5-1
clone size: NA
D gene: NA
CDR3 protein: CASSPVGGADTQYF
CDR3 DNA: TGCGCCAGCAGTCCGGTGGGTGGGGCAGATACGCAGTATTTT

J gene: TRBJ2-4
V gene: TRBV19
clone size: NA
D gene: NA
CDR3 protein: CASSLRAGPVAKNIQYF
CDR3 DNA: TGTGCCAGTAGTCTTCGGGCGGGACCAGTAGCCAAAAACATTCAGTACTTC

J gene: TRBJ1-2
V gene: TRBV4-1
clone size: NA
D gene: NA
CDR3 protein: CASSQNGQFGYGYTF
CDR3 DNA: TGCGCCAGCAGCCAAAACGGACAGTTTGGGTATGGCTACACCTTC

J gene: TRBJ2-1
V gene: TRBV27
clone size: NA
D gene: TRBD2
CDR3 protein: CASSLYGTSGYNEQFF
CDR3 DNA: TGTGCCAGCAGTTTGTACGGGACTAGCGGTTACAATGAGCAGTTCTTC

J gene: TRBJ2-7
V gene: TRBV6-5
clone size: NA
D gene: NA
CDR3 protein: CASSLRWDSYEQYF
CDR3 DNA: TGTGCCAGCAGTCTCCGGTGGGACTCCTACGAGCAGTACTTC

J gene: TRBJ2-2
V gene: TRBV14
clone size: NA
D gene: NA
CDR3 protein: CASSPRAIGELFF
CDR3 DNA: TGTGCCAGCAGCCCCCGAGCGATCGGGGAGCTGTTTTTT

J gene: TRBJ2-5
V gene: TRBV2
clone size: NA
D gene: NA
CDR3 protein: CASSEARGPGQETQYF
CDR3 DNA: TGTGCCAGCAGTGAGGCTAGGGGCCCTGGTCAAGAGACCCAGTACTTC

J gene: TRBJ2-7
V gene: TRBV5-4
clone size: NA
D gene: NA
CDR3 protein: CASSLFGLSYEQYF
CDR3 DNA: TGTGCCAGCAGCTTGTTTGGTCTCTCCTACGAGCAGTACTTC

J gene: TRBJ2-3
V gene: TRBV5-4
clone size: once
D gene: TRBD2
CDR3 protein: CASSPGLVQDTQYF
CDR3 DNA: TGTGCCAGCAGCCCGGGACTAGTACAAGATACGCAGTATTTT

J gene: TRBJ1-3
V gene: TRBV13
clone size: NA
D gene: TRBD1
CDR3 protein: CASSTSGGAGNTIYF
CDR3 DNA: TGTGCCAGCAGCACCTCAGGGGGAGCAGGAAACACCATATATTTT

J gene: TRBJ1-3
V gene: TRBV28
clone size: once
D gene: NA
CDR3 protein: CASSPRQGRNTIYF
CDR3 DNA: TGTGCCAGCAGTCCCAGGCAGGGGCGAAACACCATATATTTT

J gene: TRBJ2-3
V gene: TRBV19
clone size: NA
D gene: NA
CDR3 protein: CASSIGGTTDTQYF
CDR3 DNA: TGTGCCAGTAGTATTGGAGGGACCACAGATACGCAGTATTTT

J gene: TRBJ2-1
V gene: TRBV6-5
clone size: NA
D gene: NA
CDR3 protein: CASSYSRADNEQFF
CDR3 DNA: TGTGCCAGCAGTTACTCGAGGGCAGACAATGAGCAGTTCTTC

J gene: TRBJ1-4
V gene: TRBV30
clone size: NA
D gene: NA
CDR3 protein: CAWSYNGGSNEKLFF
CDR3 DNA: TGTGCCTGGAGCTACAACGGGGGATCTAATGAAAAACTGTTTTTT

J gene: TRBJ2-4
V gene: TRBV28
clone size: NA
D gene: TRBD1
CDR3 protein: CASSSRQGGNIQYF
CDR3 DNA: TGTGCCAGCAGTTCCAGACAGGGGGGGAACATTCAGTACTTC

J gene: TRBJ2-5
V gene: TRBV27
clone size: NA
D gene: NA
CDR3 protein: CASSLRVWGGKETQYF
CDR3 DNA: TGTGCCAGCAGTTTAAGGGTCTGGGGCGGGAAAGAGACCCAGTACTTC

J gene: TRBJ1-2
V gene: TRBV2
clone size: once
D gene: NA
CDR3 protein: CASGQGRANYGYTF
CDR3 DNA: TGTGCCAGCGGCCAGGGAAGAGCTAACTATGGCTACACCTTC

J gene: TRBJ2-1
V gene: TRBV5-1
clone size: NA
D gene: NA
CDR3 protein: CASTQDPAGRDEQFF
CDR3 DNA: TGCGCCAGCACTCAAGACCCCGCCGGGCGGGATGAGCAGTTCTTC

J gene: TRBJ2-2
V gene: TRBV5-4
clone size: NA
D gene: TRBD2
CDR3 protein: CASSFPGLAGATGELFF
CDR3 DNA: TGTGCCAGCAGCTTTCCGGGACTAGCGGGAGCTACCGGGGAGCTGTTTTTT

J gene: TRBJ1-5
V gene: TRBV28
clone size: NA
D gene: TRBD1
CDR3 protein: CASSFGSGRGRQPQHF
CDR3 DNA: TGTGCCAGCAGTTTCGGTTCTGGCAGGGGGCGTCAGCCCCAGCATTTT